The 28 T cell receptor beta chains reported below all come from one sample, sequenced in a study of cytomegalovirus exposure and HLA in healthy donors. PCR involved 60 Vbeta and 13 Jbeta primers. Profiling relied on immunoSEQ multiplex PCR, and the TCRdb table lists in-frame clones only, not all of them. The data show approximately 100,000 clones, 70% to 80% seen once. The specimen sequenced was PBMCs. Receptors were obtained from a woman aged 40 to 49 in good health and CMV-seropositive.

CDR3 nucleotides: TGCGCCAGCAGCTCCGTCGTGAACACTGAAGCTTTCTTT. Encoded protein: CASSSVVNTEAFF. This chain joins TRBV5-1 and TRBJ1-1, with D unclear. CDR1 SGHRS and CDR2 YFSETQ come from the germline V gene. V lost 3 bases, J lost 0 bases, and 6 bases lay in between. The CDR3 runs 13 residues.

The rearrangement links TRBV29-1 to TRBJ1-2; TRBD1 matches at 7 bases. The CDR3 covers 12 residues. V shed 4 bases, J shed 8 bases, and the junction held 7 bases outside the gene matches. From germline, CDR1 is SQVTM and CDR2 ANQGSEA. The CDR3 region has the DNA TGCAGCGTTGTAGGGACAGTCTTAGGCTACACCTTC. Protein sequence: CSVVGTVLGYTF.

The chain is built from TRBV7-6 and TRBJ1-4, with 7 bases matching TRBD1. Germline CDR1 is SGHVS and CDR2 is FNYEAQ. Losses at the gene ends were 4 bases for V and 4 bases for J; bases not matched to a gene: 6. The CDR3 contains 15 residues. The CDR3 loop is CASSSDRAGNEKLFF. The CDR3 coding sequence is TGTGCCAGCAGCTCAGACAGGGCGGGTAATGAAAAACTGTTTTTT.

This clone was seen more than once but under ten times. The V call is TRBV2, the J call TRBJ1-1; D perhaps matches TRBD1 (5 bases). This CDR3 has 13 residues. V lost 6 bases to trimming and J lost 1 base, with 9 bases between them. Germline CDR1 and CDR2: SNHLY and FYNNEI. CDR3 sequence: CASSGHPNTEAFF. The DNA for the CDR3 is TGTGCCAGCAGCGGACACCCGAACACTGAAGCTTTCTTT.

The chain links TRBV4-1 to TRBJ1-5; 7 bases agree with TRBD1. Looked up from germline, CDR1 is MGHRA and CDR2 is YSYEKL. Trimming cost V 0 bases and J 6 bases; bases outside gene matches: 5. This CDR3 has 15 amino acids. CDR3 sequence (DNA): TGCGCCAGCAGCCAAGAGGGACAGAGGGGTCAGCCCCAGCATTTT. Translated: CASSQEGQRGQPQHF.

The V call is TRBV18, the J call TRBJ2-1; tentative D call: TRBD2 (5 bases). Trimming removed 1 base from V and 10 bases from J, with 14 bases in between. This CDR3 spans 14 amino acids. Germline V gene sequence: CDR1 KGHSH, CDR2 LQKENI. CDR3 DNA sequence: TGTGCCAGCTCACCACAATCTAGCCGTCGAGAGCAGTTCTTC. Translation: CASSPQSSRREQFF.

This chain links TRBV2 with TRBJ2-1, with a tentative D call TRBD1 (5 bases). Germline V gives CDR1 SNHLY, CDR2 FYNNEI. The CDR3 contains 12 residues. Trimming cost V 9 bases and J 8 bases, with 14 bases left between them. In DNA, the CDR3 is TGTGCCAGTTCTTACCAGGGCTATGAGCAGTTCTTC. Its protein product is CASSYQGYEQFF. Looking up the rest from reference TRBV2 and TRBJ2-1 gives the full variable domain: EPEVTQTPSHQVTQMGQEVILRCVPISNHLYFYWYRQILGQKVEFLVSFYNNEISEKSEIFDDQFSVERPDGSNFTLKIRSTKLEDSAMYFCASSYQGYEQFFGPGTRLTVL.

J is TRBJ2-7 and V is TRBV15; 7 positions match TRBD1. This CDR3 region has 17 residues. With 0 bases clipped from V and 5 bases from J, the junction kept 13 bases outside the gene matches. CDR1 and CDR2 from the germline V gene are LNHNV and YYDKDF (reference sequence). In DNA form, the CDR3 reads TGTGCCACCAGCAGAGATTACGTCGGCAGGGGGTTGGACGAGCAGTACTTC. It encodes CATSRDYVGRGLDEQYF.

Here the CDR3 DNA reads TGCGCCAGCAGCCACGGCGGGACGGCAGGATCACCCCTCCACTTT. Amino acids: CASSHGGTAGSPLHF. J is TRBJ1-6 and V is TRBV4-1; a weak D match, TRBD1 (5 bases). This CDR3 contains 15 residues. Germline V gene data show CDR1 as MGHRA and CDR2 as YSYEKL. Trimming shortened V by 3 bases and J by 10 bases, and 16 bases separated the two germline ends.

V and J are TRBV7-6 and TRBJ2-5; maybe TRBD1 (5 bases). The germline gives CDR1 SGHVS, CDR2 FNYEAQ. V was shortened by 5 bases and J by 5 bases, with 12 bases between the two germline ends. The CDR3 length is 13 residues. CDR3 DNA sequence: TGTGCCAGCAGCCAGGGAATGTGGGAGACCCAGTACTTC. Translated, it gives CASSQGMWETQYF.

This chain connects TRBV27 to TRBJ2-5; 10 bases align to TRBD1. The CDR3 has 16 amino acids. V lost 8 bases to trimming and J lost 5 bases; unmatched junction nucleotides: 14. CDR1 and CDR2 from the germline V gene are MNHEY and SMNVEV (reference sequence). CDR3 protein: CASAVDGTGVWETQYF. The CDR3 nucleotides are TGTGCCAGCGCCGTGGATGGGACAGGGGTCTGGGAGACCCAGTACTTC.

V and J are TRBV7-2 and TRBJ1-5; 7 bases align to TRBD1. Trimming cost V 4 bases and J 2 bases; bases outside gene matches: 5. This CDR3 contains 15 residues. Germline V gene data show CDR1 as SGHTA and CDR2 as FQGNSA. CDR3 sequence: CASSYYQGGNQPQHF. Written as DNA, the CDR3 is TGTGCCAGCAGCTACTATCAGGGGGGCAATCAGCCCCAGCATTTT.

The J gene is TRBJ1-5, the V gene TRBV7-8, with D possibly TRBD1 on 5 matching bases. This CDR3 has 17 residues. Germline-derived CDR1 and CDR2 are SGHVS and FQNEAQ. Trimming shortened V by 5 bases and J by 0 bases, and 17 bases separated the two germline ends. CDR3 residues: CASSLPWTSISNQPQHF. The DNA for the CDR3 is TGTGCCAGCAGCCTACCATGGACATCGATTAGCAATCAGCCCCAGCATTTT.

This clone was seen only a few times. The chain joins TRBV7-2 to TRBJ2-7; D may be TRBD2 (5 bases). CDR3 length: 12 amino acids. The V gene lost 5 bases and the J gene lost 3 bases, with 8 bases spanning the gap. Germline V CDR1 and CDR2: SGHTA, FQGNSA. CDR3 nucleotides: TGTGCCAGCAGCCCCGACTACTACGAGCAGTACTTC. Translation: CASSPDYYEQYF.

This sequence joins TRBV7-8 and TRBJ2-2; D is unresolved. The V end was cut by 5 bases, the J end by 3 bases, with 13 bases between. Germline CDR1 and CDR2: SGHVS and FQNEAQ. The CDR3 consists of 15 residues. In DNA form, the CDR3 reads TGTGCCAGCAGCCCTATGAATTCGGACACCGGGGAGCTGTTTTTT. Its protein is CASSPMNSDTGELFF.

The J gene is TRBJ1-2, the V gene TRBV5-1, with D unresolved. V lost 1 base and J 2 bases, leaving 9 bases between the germline ends. Looked up from germline, CDR1 is SGHRS and CDR2 is YFSETQ. This CDR3 is built from 14 residues. CDR3 in DNA: TGCGCCAGCAGCTTGCGTGAGGCCAACTATGGCTACACCTTC. The encoded protein is CASSLREANYGYTF. Full variable domain (rest looked up from reference TRBV5-1 and TRBJ1-2): KAGVTQTPRYLIKTRGQQVTLSCSPISGHRSVSWYQQTPGQGLQFLFEYFSETQRNKGNFPGRFSGRQFSNSRSEMNVSTLELGDSALYLCASSLREANYGYTFGSGTRLTVV.

The V and J genes are TRBV27 and TRBJ1-1; no firm D call. V was cut by 8 bases and J by 1 base, with 14 bases left in between. The CDR3 consists of 14 residues. Germline CDR1 reads MNHEY; CDR2 reads SMNVEV (reference sequence). CDR3 residues: CASHRGSGNTEAFF. In DNA, the CDR3 is TGTGCCAGCCACCGGGGATCAGGGAACACTGAAGCTTTCTTT.

The gene calls are TRBV6-6 and TRBJ1-5; maybe TRBD1 (6 bases). Germline assignment: CDR1 MNHNY and CDR2 SVGAGI (reference sequence). V was trimmed by 9 bases and J by 1 base, leaving 16 bases between them. The CDR3 is 15 amino acids. The CDR3 loop reads CASQGGRGSNQPQHF. CDR3 nucleotides: TGTGCCAGTCAAGGCGGCAGGGGAAGCAATCAGCCCCAGCATTTT.

This clone appeared once. This rearrangement joins TRBV27 to TRBJ2-7; 9 bases align to TRBD1. The CDR3 is made up of 13 amino acids. Germline V lookup: CDR1 MNHEY, CDR2 SMNVEV (reference sequence). Trimming removed 6 bases from V and 2 bases from J; junction bases left unmatched: 2. CDR3 in DNA: TGTGCCAGCAGGTGGACAGGGGCCTACGAGCAGTACTTC. Translated: CASRWTGAYEQYF.

The gene calls are TRBV5-1 and TRBJ1-1, with 11 bases lining up with TRBD1. Germline V gives CDR1 SGHRS, CDR2 YFSETQ. Trimming removed 3 bases from V and 3 bases from J; junction bases left unmatched: 1. The CDR3 runs 14 residues. The DNA for the CDR3 is TGCGCCAGCAGCTGGGGACAGGGGGACACTGAAGCTTTCTTT. This translates into CASSWGQGDTEAFF.

This chain uses TRBV9 with TRBJ1-1; a weak D match, TRBD1 (5 bases). The germline gives CDR1 SGDLS, CDR2 YYNGEE. V dropped 6 bases and J dropped 1 base, with 16 bases sitting between them. The CDR3 covers 15 residues. The CDR3 loop reads CASTGAAGQNTEAFF. The CDR3 region has the DNA TGTGCCAGCACGGGAGCGGCGGGGCAGAACACTGAAGCTTTCTTT.

The V and J genes are TRBV5-1 and TRBJ1-1; D perhaps matches TRBD1 (5 bases). Germline CDR1 is SGHRS and CDR2 is YFSETQ. V dropped 2 bases and J dropped 6 bases, with 11 bases sitting between them. The CDR3 runs 13 residues. The CDR3 sequence: CASSLGDLAEAFF. CDR3 sequence (DNA): TGCGCCAGCAGCTTAGGGGATTTGGCTGAAGCTTTCTTT. The whole variable domain, remainder taken from reference TRBV5-1 and TRBJ1-1, is KAGVTQTPRYLIKTRGQQVTLSCSPISGHRSVSWYQQTPGQGLQFLFEYFSETQRNKGNFPGRFSGRQFSNSRSEMNVSTLELGDSALYLCASSLGDLAEAFFGQGTRLTVV.

V gene TRBV6-1 combines with J gene TRBJ1-1; D might be TRBD1 (5 bases). The germline V gene encodes CDR1 MNHNS and CDR2 SASEGT. The CDR3 length is 13 residues. Trimming left V 7 bases short and J 7 bases short, with 16 bases between. CDR3 loop: CASIPAGRFEAFF. CDR3 bases: TGTGCCAGCATCCCCGCGGGACGGTTTGAAGCTTTCTTT.

V and J are TRBV6-1 and TRBJ1-1; D is unresolved. CDR1 and CDR2 (germline): MNHNS, SASEGT. CDR3 length: 12 amino acids. Trimming cost V 2 bases and J 4 bases, with 5 bases left between them. The CDR3 nucleotides read TGTGCCAGCAGTGAAAGCCGCACTGAAGCTTTCTTT. The encoded protein is CASSESRTEAFF.

This clone was found a few times. V and J are TRBV7-6 and TRBJ2-7; D may be TRBD1 (6 bases). The germline V and J ends were trimmed by 3 bases and 3 bases, with 12 bases remaining between them. In germline, CDR1 is SGHVS, CDR2 FNYEAQ. The CDR3 covers 14 residues. The CDR3 region is CASSFPGEGYEQYF. CDR3 in DNA: TGTGCCAGCAGCTTCCCAGGGGAAGGCTACGAGCAGTACTTC.

The chain couples TRBV5-1 to TRBJ2-3; 9 positions agree with TRBD2. The germline V gene encodes CDR1 SGHRS and CDR2 YFSETQ. With 7 bases clipped from V and 7 bases from J, the junction kept 16 bases outside the gene matches. CDR3 length: 16 amino acids. The CDR3 DNA follows: TGCGCCAGCTATCTACTTCCTAGCGGGGTCGTTAATACGCAGTATTTT. This gives the protein CASYLLPSGVVNTQYF.

This chain connects TRBV5-1 to TRBJ2-3; TRBD1 agrees at 10 bases. Germline-derived CDR1 and CDR2 are SGHRS and YFSETQ. The CDR3 is 15 residues long. V was clipped by 5 bases and J by 4 bases; unmatched bases: 7. CDR3 coding DNA: TGCGCCAGCAGAACCCTGACAGGGGGCCCAGATACGCAGTATTTT. It specifies CASRTLTGGPDTQYF.

The chain joins TRBV6-1 to TRBJ2-2; perhaps TRBD1 as D (5 bases). Trimming removed 4 bases from V and 5 bases from J, with 8 bases in between. CDR1 MNHNS and CDR2 SASEGT come from the germline V gene. The CDR3 extends over 13 amino acids. CDR3 DNA: TGTGCCAGCAGTGGGACATTTACCGGGGAGCTGTTTTTT. It is translated as CASSGTFTGELFF.